The present T cell receptor (beta chain) was sequenced within a study of CXCR3-negative and CXCR3-positive naive CD8 T cells. As for the study in general: There were around 140 million TRB reads altogether, and each library had about 1.5 +/- 0.3 million of them.

About this clonotype itself: What it binds is not known.

Study observations and caveats: Naive cells with CXCR3 showed TRB CDR3s that were more hydrophobic than those in CXCR3-negative naive cells. Fresh PBMCs went into most assays, and CXCR3 expression partly declined after cryopreservation.

The TRB libraries of cDNA were built by UMI-labeled 5' RACE. TCRdb re-called the 5' RACE reads and catalogs CDR3 proteins one per entry, DNA excluded. This sample's clone table lists 75,000 to 90,000 distinct CDR3 sequences. The germline V gene encodes CDR1 MDHEN and CDR2 SYDVKM. The CDR3 covers 14 residues. The chain uses TRBV28 and TRBJ2-7; the TCRdb call, TRBD1, lacks DNA for checking. The TCR originated in a human donor in good health. Some clones in this sample may be carry-over from other donors' samples. Sample: naive CXCR3+ CD8+ T cells from blood. Regarding subset: CD45RO-CCR7+CD27+CD95- naive CD8+ T cells expressing CXCR3 (TNR3+). CDR3 region: CASSGTGTIDEQYF.